This T cell receptor beta chain was profiled in a study of blood T cells in healthy people across ages (dated by TCRdb to the mid-2010s). In the study overall: Template switching captured roughly one uniquely barcoded TCR beta cDNA molecule per two T cells in model experiments. To track age-related changes in TCR beta repertoire diversity, the study relied on deep sequencing normalized with unique cDNA molecular identifiers. Four age groups were formed from the donors: young (average approximately 15 years), middle-aged (approximately 40), aged (about 68) and long-lived (more than 75). To avoid experimental bias, donors of different ages were distributed randomly across sequencing lanes. Two additional independent replicas of 1 million unique cDNA reads from the same blood draw were analyzed for two donors (one aged 18 to 30 and one aged 80 or older).

Paper-wide results and their limitations: Compared with the aged group, the long-lived group had more naive CD4+ T cells, fewer expanded clones and increased TCR diversity, suggesting age selection. Observed TCR beta diversity per million T cells fell roughly linearly with age, and a significant reduction was already apparent by age approximately 41. A strong correlation was found between observed TCR beta diversity and the percentage of naive T cells measured by flow cytometry. The CMV infection status of donors was not known, potentially confounding age-related changes in expanded clonotypes. Estimates of total diversity based on one million sequenced T cells were regarded as lower bounds and as underestimates. Since profiling was done on bulk unsorted PBMCs, naive and antigen-experienced compartments could not be conclusively compared.

The method was 5' RACE. The instrument given in TCRdb is Illumina HiSeq 2500. The second PCR ran for roughly 7 to 11 cycles and used a J-beta primer mix along with a sample-barcoded 5' primer. A unique molecular identifier was introduced onto each TCR beta cDNA molecule by a template-switch 5' adaptor carrying 12 random nucleotides. Each sample yielded at least 3 million CDR3-containing paired-end reads. First-strand cDNA was synthesized from all RNA with the Mint cDNA synthesis kit, primed by a TRBC-specific oligonucleotide. After uracil-DNA glycosylase treatment, a first 18-cycle PCR used universal primers M1SS and BC2_uni_R on all cDNA. On the authors' methods: Each sample was normalized by randomly selecting 1 million high-quality reads, each carrying a distinct molecular identifier. Reads with shared molecular identifiers were discarded instead of being binned into consensus sequences. MiTCR, run with a Q25 quality threshold and the strictest error-elimination algorithm, handled CDR3 identification, clonotype clustering and error correction. A nonparametric unseen species model with Euler transformation was used to estimate a lower bound on total TCR beta diversity. Starting from the raw public reads, TCRdb applied fastp trimming at Q25, assembled clones with MiXCR and retained in-frame beta chains. Duplicate CDR3 protein sequences are folded into a single record with the most common DNA and genes. In this record, the V and J calls reflect TCRdb's handling and not the investigators' own analysis. This sample has approximately 680,000 distinct CDR3 sequences in its table, and approximately 31% of those were observed once. Approximately 15% of the sample is in the top ten clones.

Concerning this clonotype itself: What antigen it recognizes has not been identified. This may be a read error, as it is one base from a much larger clone.

Systemically healthy Caucasian individuals from Russia, about 38 in total and aged about 6 to 100 years, were included as donors. Each donor gave about 9.8 milliliters of peripheral blood, drawn into EDTA-treated Vacutainer tubes. Ficoll-Paque density-gradient centrifugation was used to isolate PBMCs, with at least 6.5 million obtained per sample. Total RNA was extracted from PBMCs with Trizol reagent, with at least 5.5 micrograms obtained per sample. Naive CD45RAhigh/CD27high T cell percentages were measured by flow cytometry on a PBMC aliquot from every donor. The sequence came from an elderly woman in good health. Donor details come from another sample of the same person, matched by shared clones. Sequencing was carried out using blood.

This receptor carries the CDR3 CASSFRPSSNEQYF. Here is the DNA: TGTGCCAGCAGTTTCCGCCCCAGTAGCAATGAGCAGTACTTC. The V and J genes are TRBV12-3 or TRBV12-4 and TRBJ2-5, with the D gene too uncertain to name. The germline ends are 19 bases apart after V is trimmed by 3 bases and J by 11 bases. Inclusive of the bounding cysteine and phenylalanine, the CDR3 is 14 residues long. Only the CDR3 DNA is retained, 42 bases long and in frame from the first base.